This T cell receptor (beta chain) was sequenced during a study of siplizumab effects on memory and regulatory T cells. The CDR3 is made up of 13 amino acids. Per germline, CDR1 LGHNA and CDR2 YNFKEQ. Assays captured about 10^5 TCR templates per sample. Assay used: immunoSEQ multiplex PCR; TCRdb lists only in-frame clones, some missing. The sample has more than 60,000 clones, roughly 93% seen once. General study results and limits: Just a small share of alloreactive clones was traced back to unstimulated subsets. Naive T cells seemed more diverse than memory cells; they also seemed major alloresponse contributors. The drug siplizumab significantly decreased the alloreactive sequences that could be traced to unstimulated CD4+ memory cells.

In regard to this clone: Its specificity is not known. The junction departs from the called germline gene at one end, perhaps through a read error.

The sequence derives from a human donor in good health. Material: CD8+ T cells sorted from blood. The chain links TRBV4-2 to TRBJ2-4; 7 positions match TRBD2. The CDR3 reads CASSQDGEGPPDF. The CDR3 nucleotides are TGTGCCAGCAGCCAAGATGGGGAGGGCCCCCCGGACTTC.